A single sample is the source of the 25 T cell receptor beta chains below, sequenced in a study of shared clonotypes between healthy human individuals. Naive CD8 cells lacked CD45RO, underwent positive selection for CCR7 and left out terminally differentiated effector memory CD45RA+ cells. The method was immunoSEQ multiplex PCR; TCRdb's version includes in-frame clones alone and lacks a portion of them. Of fewer than 800,000 clones listed, 92% are singletons. The sequencing input was naive CD8+ T cells sorted from blood. Receptors originate from a man under 40 in good health.

This chain joins TRBV28 and TRBJ2-7; 14 bases map to TRBD2. The CDR3 extends over 18 amino acids. Germline CDR1 is MDHEN and CDR2 is SYDVKM. With 4 bases clipped from V and 2 bases from J, the junction kept 10 bases outside the gene matches. The CDR3 DNA sequence: TGTGCCAGCAGTTCCCCCATGGGGACTAGCGGGAGACCCTACGAGCAGTACTTC. Residues: CASSSPMGTSGRPYEQYF.

V is TRBV6-1 and J is TRBJ1-2; no firm D call. CDR1 is MNHNS and CDR2 is SASEGT in the germline V gene. The V gene lost 2 bases and the J gene lost 1 base, with 8 bases spanning the gap. There are 14 residues in the CDR3. The CDR3 spells CASSEFRRNYGYTF. The CDR3 DNA reads TGTGCCAGCAGTGAATTCCGGCGTAACTATGGCTACACCTTC.

The V gene is TRBV7-3, the J gene TRBJ2-5; maybe TRBD2 (5 bases). The germline gives CDR1 SGHTA, CDR2 FQGTGA. V was shortened by 5 bases and J by 3 bases, with 13 bases between the two germline ends. CDR3 length equals 14 residues. The CDR3 loop is CASSPIPGEETQYF. The CDR3 DNA reads as TGTGCCAGCAGCCCCATTCCCGGGGAAGAGACCCAGTACTTC.

V is TRBV11-2 and J is TRBJ2-5, with TRBD2 matching over 10 bases. Germline V lookup: CDR1 SGHAT, CDR2 FQNNGV. The CDR3 contains 14 residues. J gave up 5 bases and V 3 bases, and 3 bases lay outside the gene matches. In DNA form, the CDR3 reads TGTGCCAGCAGCTTGACTAGCGGGTGGGAGACCCAGTACTTC. This codes for CASSLTSGWETQYF.

The genes are TRBV2 and TRBJ1-2, with D tentatively TRBD1 (6 bases). Germline assignment: CDR1 SNHLY and CDR2 FYNNEI. V was shortened by 10 bases and J by 2 bases, with 11 bases between the two germline ends. The CDR3 spans 12 residues. In nucleotides, the CDR3 is TGTGCCACCAAGGACAGAAACTATGGCTACACCTTC. This sequence encodes CATKDRNYGYTF. The full variable domain, rest sourced from reference TRBV2 and TRBJ1-2, is EPEVTQTPSHQVTQMGQEVILRCVPISNHLYFYWYRQILGQKVEFLVSFYNNEISEKSEIFDDQFSVERPDGSNFTLKIRSTKLEDSAMYFCATKDRNYGYTFGSGTRLTVV.

Notes on this clone: Other DNA sequences in the same sample also yield this CDR3. The chain recombines TRBV27 with TRBJ2-7, with D perhaps matching TRBD2 (5 bases). The germline V gene encodes CDR1 MNHEY and CDR2 SMNVEV (reference sequence). The CDR3 is 13 amino acids. V was trimmed by 4 bases and J by 3 bases, leaving 10 bases between them. Written as DNA, the CDR3 is TGTGCCAGCAGTTGGGATCGGGGCTACGAGCAGTACTTC. This translates into CASSWDRGYEQYF.

The chain links TRBV27 to TRBJ2-7; TRBD2 agrees at 8 bases. Germline-derived CDR1 and CDR2 are MNHEY and SMNVEV (reference sequence). This CDR3 comprises 18 residues. J gave up 2 bases and V 5 bases, and 17 bases lay outside the gene matches. CDR3 in amino acids: CASSHLLEGAGATYEQYF. CDR3 bases: TGTGCCAGCAGTCACCTCCTGGAGGGAGCGGGAGCTACCTACGAGCAGTACTTC.

This sequence joins TRBV6-5 and TRBJ1-4; 8 nucleotides match TRBD1. This CDR3 is built from 14 residues. Germline V lookup: CDR1 MNHEY, CDR2 SVGAGI. Trimming took 7 bases from V and 6 from J; bases not matched to a gene: 7. The CDR3 loop is CASKMTGVDEKLFF. CDR3 DNA: TGTGCCAGCAAAATGACAGGGGTCGATGAAAAACTGTTTTTT.

This chain connects TRBV7-9 to TRBJ2-1; D unclear. Trimming removed 2 bases from V and 2 bases from J, with 1 base in between. The CDR3 extends over 12 amino acids. Looked up from germline, CDR1 is SEHNR and CDR2 is FQNEAQ (reference sequence). The CDR3 here is CASSLPYNEQFF. CDR3 coding DNA: TGTGCCAGCAGCTTACCCTACAATGAGCAGTTCTTC.

The genes are TRBV7-9 and TRBJ2-2; D is tentatively TRBD1 or TRBD2 (5 bases each). Trimming pared 10 bases from V and 6 bases from J, leaving 18 bases between. Looked up from germline, CDR1 is SEHNR and CDR2 is FQNEAQ (reference sequence). This CDR3 spans 14 amino acids. CDR3 sequence (DNA): TGTGCCAACCCCCCCCCAGGGAGCTCCGGGGAGCTGTTTTTT. Translated: CANPPPGSSGELFF. Variable domain in full (rest from reference TRBV7-9 and TRBJ2-2): DTGVSQNPRHKITKRGQNVTFRCDPISEHNRLYWYRQTLGQGPEFLTYFQNEAQLEKSRLLSDRFSAERPKGSFSTLEIQRTEQGDSAMYLCANPPPGSSGELFFGEGSRLTVL.

This clone was observed a single time. The sample holds other DNA sequences that translate to the same CDR3. This sequence joins TRBV9 and TRBJ2-1, with 10 bases identical to TRBD2. The CDR3 totals 15 residues. Germline V CDR1 and CDR2: SGDLS, YYNGEE. V dropped 4 bases and J dropped 7; count of bases not matched to a gene: 8. CDR3 sequence (DNA): TGTGCCAGCAGCCCGAGCGGGAGGGCCTTGAATGAGCAGTTCTTC. It is translated as CASSPSGRALNEQFF.

The chain uses TRBV6-5 and TRBJ2-4, with TRBD2 as a possible D gene (6 bases). V gave up 6 bases and J gave up 14 bases, with 14 bases separating them. Germline lookup yields CDR1 MNHEY and CDR2 SVGAGI. CDR3 size: 11 residues. CDR3: CASRFLGGEYF. In DNA, the CDR3 is TGTGCCAGCAGGTTCTTGGGGGGAGAGTACTTC.

The chain combines TRBV2 with TRBJ2-3; TRBD2 might be the D (5 bases). The V and J ends lost 7 bases and 4 bases respectively, with 21 bases between them. This CDR3 spans 16 amino acids. Germline values: CDR1 SNHLY, CDR2 FYNNEI. CDR3 nucleotides: TGTGCCAGCACCGGGAAGGCCCATTTAGCCCCAGATACGCAGTATTTT. This gives the protein CASTGKAHLAPDTQYF. The variable domain in full, completed from reference TRBV2 and TRBJ2-3, reads EPEVTQTPSHQVTQMGQEVILRCVPISNHLYFYWYRQILGQKVEFLVSFYNNEISEKSEIFDDQFSVERPDGSNFTLKIRSTKLEDSAMYFCASTGKAHLAPDTQYFGPGTRLTVL.

The chain couples TRBV5-1 to TRBJ1-2, with 8 bases matching TRBD1. The J segment lost 7 bases and the V segment lost 0 bases, leaving 2 bases of the junction unmatched. Germline V lookup: CDR1 SGHRS, CDR2 YFSETQ. The CDR3 consists of 13 residues. The CDR3 coding sequence is TGCGCCAGCAGCTTGGGACAGGGGTTTGGCTACACCTTC. Its protein is CASSLGQGFGYTF.

This sequence joins TRBV7-9 and TRBJ2-1, with D perhaps TRBD2 (6 bases). CDR3 length equals 15 residues. The germline V gene has CDR1 SEHNR and CDR2 FQNEAQ (reference sequence). V was shortened by 0 bases and J by 7 bases, with 13 bases between the two germline ends. Written as DNA, the CDR3 is TGTGCCAGCAGCTTAGCCGTCCGGGAGAGGAATGAGCAGTTCTTC. Translation gives CASSLAVRERNEQFF.

This clone was recorded only once. This sequence joins TRBV11-2 and TRBJ2-5; 8 bases match TRBD2. The CDR3 contains 15 residues. V was pared by 3 bases and J by 5 bases, with 8 bases of the junction left unmatched. CDR1 and CDR2 from the germline V gene are SGHAT and FQNNGV. The CDR3 bases are TGTGCCAGCAGCTTTGGACGGGAGGGTTGGGAGACCCAGTACTTC. This gives the protein CASSFGREGWETQYF.

This chain links TRBV15 with TRBJ2-1, with D possibly being TRBD2 (7 bases). The germline V gene encodes CDR1 LNHNV and CDR2 YYDKDF (reference sequence). V was clipped by 3 bases and J by 4 bases, with 16 bases between them. The CDR3 covers 16 residues. The CDR3 protein is CATSSTGGRLYNEQFF. The CDR3 DNA reads as TGTGCCACCAGCAGCACCGGGGGGCGCCTGTACAATGAGCAGTTCTTC.

CDR3 bases: TGTGCCAGCAGCGCCAGGCTTTCGCCCCACCCCGGGGAGCTGTTTTTT. It codes for CASSARLSPHPGELFF. This chain joins TRBV9 and TRBJ2-2, with D unresolved. V was pared by 3 bases and J by 6 bases, with 18 bases between. Germline CDR1 reads SGDLS; CDR2 reads YYNGEE. The CDR3 is 16 amino acids.

The chain employs TRBV28 and TRBJ2-5; perhaps D is TRBD1 or TRBD2 (5 bases each). The V end lost 3 bases, the J end lost 1 base, and 21 bases lay between the germline ends. The CDR3 is made up of 18 amino acids. Germline loops: CDR1 MDHEN, CDR2 SYDVKM. CDR3 coding DNA: TGTGCCAGCAGTTTTATGAGGGACGGGATCGGGCTCCAAGAGACCCAGTACTTC. As protein: CASSFMRDGIGLQETQYF.

The rearrangement joins TRBV9 to TRBJ2-2; D uncertain. The CDR3 has 20 residues. Trimming cost V 4 bases and J 1 base, with 26 bases left between them. Germline CDR1 and CDR2: SGDLS and YYNGEE. The CDR3 DNA is TGTGCCAGCAGCCACGCAACCCGAGCTGCGCAACCAATGAACACCGGGGAGCTGTTTTTT. It codes for CASSHATRAAQPMNTGELFF.

The rearrangement links TRBV27 to TRBJ2-2, with 7 bases identical to TRBD2. Trimming at V came to 6 bases and at J to 5 bases, leaving 9 bases not matched to a gene. Germline-derived CDR1 and CDR2 are MNHEY and SMNVEV (reference sequence). The CDR3 spans 15 residues. The CDR3 coding sequence is TGTGCCAGCAGACCCGTGGCGGGAGTGACCGGGGAGCTGTTTTTT. Translating gives CASRPVAGVTGELFF.

The chain uses TRBV25-1 and TRBJ2-3, with 8 bases that match TRBD1. CDR3 length: 16 residues. CDR1 and CDR2 from the germline V gene are MGHDK and SYGVNS. V shed 3 bases and J 6 bases; nucleotides not matched to a gene: 11. As DNA, the CDR3 is TGTGCCAGCAGTGAGAGGACAGGGACCTCGTCGGATACGCAGTATTTT. Its translation is CASSERTGTSSDTQYF.

The chain is built from TRBV5-3 and TRBJ2-7, with TRBD1 matching 7 bases. TRBV5-3 is labeled an ORF, and its function is uncertain. This CDR3 has 15 amino acids. V was clipped by 8 bases and J by 4 bases; unmatched bases: 15. Here the CDR3 reads CASTRGPGTDYEQYF. CDR3 bases: TGTGCCAGCACCAGAGGGCCCGGGACAGATTACGAGCAGTACTTC.

The rearrangement links TRBV7-9 to TRBJ2-1; 9 bases are a match to TRBD2. CDR1 SEHNR and CDR2 FQNEAQ come from the germline V gene (reference sequence). The CDR3 consists of 18 residues. V dropped 7 bases and J dropped 4; count of bases not matched to a gene: 17. The CDR3 loop reads CASNLLPLSSGDYNEQFF. CDR3 in DNA: TGTGCCAGCAACCTACTACCCCTCTCTAGCGGGGATTACAATGAGCAGTTCTTC.

The chain has TRBV28 and TRBJ2-4, with D maybe TRBD1 (6 bases). Per germline, CDR1 MDHEN and CDR2 SYDVKM. The CDR3 has 13 amino acids. Trimming shortened V by 7 bases and J by 9 bases, and 16 bases separated the two germline ends. In DNA form, the CDR3 reads TGTGCCAGCATCCCCAACAGGGAAAGCATTCAGTACTTC. Amino acids: CASIPNRESIQYF.